Presented here are 8 T cell receptor beta chains from one specimen sequenced in a study of PD-L1 blockade in urothelial cancer. As for time point: pretreatment peripheral blood. The method was immunoSEQ multiplex PCR; TCRdb's version includes in-frame clones alone and lacks a portion of them. The data hold tens of thousands of clones, with roughly 90% observed a single time. The sample consisted of PBMCs, taken around atezolizumab (anti-PD-L1) treatment. These receptors were taken from a man aged 55-75 years with urothelial cancer.

CDR3 in amino acids: CASSLTGGIGNTIYF. DNA for the CDR3: TGTGCCAGCAGCTTAACAGGGGGCATTGGAAACACCATATATTTT. V gene TRBV7-3 combines with J gene TRBJ1-3; TRBD1 agrees at 7 bases. The CDR3 runs 15 residues. V lost 0 bases, J lost 3 bases, and 2 bases stayed unmatched. Germline lookup yields CDR1 SGHTA and CDR2 FQGTGA.

V is TRBV6-6 and J is TRBJ2-3, with 11 bases that match TRBD1. The CDR3 loop spans 15 amino acids. Germline-derived CDR1 and CDR2 are MNHNY and SVGAGI (reference sequence). The trim removed 4 bases at V and 2 bases at J, leaving 2 bases unmatched. CDR3: CASSSGQGVTDTQYF. The CDR3, as DNA: TGTGCCAGCAGTTCGGGACAGGGGGTCACAGATACGCAGTATTTT.

Here the CDR3 DNA reads TGTGCCAGCAGCACTGGGGGGACTAGCCGGTTCACAGATACGCAGTATTTT. Protein: CASSTGGTSRFTDTQYF. The rearrangement uses TRBV5-4 and TRBJ2-3; 9 nucleotides match TRBD2. Germline V gene data show CDR1 as SGHNT and CDR2 as YYREEE (reference sequence). V trimming: 4 bases; J trimming: 2 bases; junction bases outside the gene matches: 11. CDR3 length: 17 amino acids.

The V call is TRBV5-6, the J call TRBJ1-6, with D possibly TRBD1 on 6 matching bases. The CDR3 spans 14 residues. The V end was cut by 4 bases, the J end by 14 bases, with 19 bases between. CDR1 is SGHDT, CDR2 YYEEEE, per germline. The CDR3 region is CASSPADSSSALHF. The CDR3 region has the DNA TGTGCCAGCAGCCCTGCGGACAGCTCGTCGGCCCTCCACTTT.

The V gene is TRBV7-2, the J gene TRBJ1-1; D remains ambiguous. Germline V gene sequence: CDR1 SGHTA, CDR2 FQGNSA. Trimming took 4 bases from V and 8 from J, leaving 14 bases between them. The CDR3 length is 13 residues. Written as DNA, the CDR3 is TGTGCCAGCAGCTCTAACGCAGCGCTAGAAGCTTTCTTT. This translates into CASSSNAALEAFF.

V usage is TRBV4-1 and J usage is TRBJ2-3; 9 nucleotides line up with TRBD2. V shed 3 bases and J 3 bases; nucleotides not matched to a gene: 13. Germline CDR1 MGHRA, CDR2 YSYEKL. The CDR3 is made up of 18 amino acids. DNA of the CDR3: TGCGCCAGCAGCCAGGGGGGATGGGCGGGGGGGCCAACAGATACGCAGTATTTT. Protein: CASSQGGWAGGPTDTQYF.

This clone was detected only once. This chain joins TRBV5-6 and TRBJ2-3; perhaps TRBD1 as D (6 bases). CDR1 is SGHDT and CDR2 is YYEEEE in the germline V gene. The CDR3 spans 15 residues. V lost 4 bases and J 3 bases, leaving 15 bases between the germline ends. The CDR3 protein is CASSGTGSGTDTQYF. CDR3 nucleotide sequence: TGTGCCAGCAGCGGAACAGGGTCGGGAACAGATACGCAGTATTTT.

This chain connects TRBV6-5 to TRBJ2-5; TRBD2 aligns across 7 bases. Trimming cost V 2 bases and J 5 bases; bases outside gene matches: 8. CDR1 and CDR2 from the germline V gene are MNHEY and SVGAGI. This CDR3 region has 15 residues. The CDR3: CASSYGRGSFETQYF. The CDR3 DNA reads TGTGCCAGCAGTTACGGGCGGGGGTCCTTCGAGACCCAGTACTTC.